The T cell receptor beta chain under discussion was sequenced for a study of blood T cell repertoires in COVID-19. The length of the CDR3 is 16 residues. CDR1 is LGHNA, CDR2 YNFKEQ, per germline. V lost 0 bases to trimming and J lost 3 bases, with 14 bases between them. Measured with immunoSEQ multiplex PCR; TCRdb has only the in-frame clones, and not every one. The repertoire has roughly 100,000 clones, about nine tenths of them found once; the top ten carry 5.1%. The table lists this clone with a count of one. Source material: peripheral blood. This sequence joins TRBV4-2 and TRBJ1-2; a weak D match, TRBD1 (6 bases). This receptor was obtained from a middle-aged man with acute or convalescent COVID-19. CDR3 coding DNA: TGTGCCAGCAGCCAAGATCAAACAGGGATGGACTATGGCTACACCTTC. It specifies CASSQDQTGMDYGYTF.